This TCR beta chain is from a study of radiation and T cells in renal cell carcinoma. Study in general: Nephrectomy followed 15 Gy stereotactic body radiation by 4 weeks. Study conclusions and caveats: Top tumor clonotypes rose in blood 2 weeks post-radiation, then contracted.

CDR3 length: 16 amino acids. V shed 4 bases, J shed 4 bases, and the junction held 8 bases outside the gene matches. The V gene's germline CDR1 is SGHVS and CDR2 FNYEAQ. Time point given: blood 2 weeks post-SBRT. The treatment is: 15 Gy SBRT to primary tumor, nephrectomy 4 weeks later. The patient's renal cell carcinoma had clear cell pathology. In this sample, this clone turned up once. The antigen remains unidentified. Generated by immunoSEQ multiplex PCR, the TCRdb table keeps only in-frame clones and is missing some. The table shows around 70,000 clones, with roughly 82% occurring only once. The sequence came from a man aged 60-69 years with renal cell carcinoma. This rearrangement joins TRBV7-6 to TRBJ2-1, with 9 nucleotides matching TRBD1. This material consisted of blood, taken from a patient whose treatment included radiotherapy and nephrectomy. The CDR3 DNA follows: TGTGCCAGCAGCTCTTTTACAGGGGGCAGATACAATGAGCAGTTCTTC. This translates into CASSSFTGGRYNEQFF. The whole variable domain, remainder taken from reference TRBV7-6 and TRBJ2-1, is GAGVSQSPRYKVTKRGQDVALRCDPISGHVSLYWYRQALGQGPEFLTYFNYEAQQDKSGLPNDRFSAERPEGSISTLTIQRTEQRDSAMYRCASSSFTGGRYNEQFFGPGTRLTVL.